A selection of T cell receptor beta chains follows, all from one sample in a study of T cell repertoires in cytomegalovirus infection. These TCRs are of unknown antigen specificity. Via MiXCR, TCRdb re-called the reads, giving one row per CDR3 protein. Of about 770,000 distinct CDR3 sequences detected, roughly 28% appear once; the ten largest clones hold roughly 13%. The sample was cultured CD8+ T cells from PBMCs, taken from culture after CMV antigen stimulation. The source is a human donor in good health (CMV status not recorded). Some clones in this sample may be carry-over from other donors' samples. Each CDR3 is given with its conserved first and last residue. D genes are given only for firm matches. Clone size appears in some rows only: once, few, many, or a class for an expanded clone.

v_call: TRBV27; d_call: TRBD2; clone_size: NA; j_call: TRBJ2-7; cdr3_length: 15; cdr3_nt: TGTGCCAGCAGTCCGACCCCGGGGGGTGGAGGCGAGCAGTACTTC; cdr3_aa: CASSPTPGGGGEQYF
v_call: TRBV19; d_call: NA; clone_size: many; j_call: TRBJ1-1; cdr3_length: 15; cdr3_nt: TGTGCCAGTACCCTACTGTCGGACGGGAACACTGAAGCTTTCTTT; cdr3_aa: CASTLLSDGNTEAFF
v_call: TRBV28; d_call: TRBD1; clone_size: once; j_call: TRBJ2-5; cdr3_length: 16; cdr3_nt: TGTGCCAGCAGTTCTCACCCAGGGGGATCGGGAGAGACCCAGTACTTC; cdr3_aa: CASSSHPGGSGETQYF
v_call: TRBV6-6; d_call: TRBD1; clone_size: NA; j_call: TRBJ2-2; cdr3_length: 13; cdr3_nt: TGTGCCAGCAGTTCAGGGGGCAGCGGGGAGCTGTTTTTT; cdr3_aa: CASSSGGSGELFF
v_call: TRBV20-1; d_call: NA; clone_size: few; j_call: TRBJ2-1; cdr3_length: 13; cdr3_nt: TGCAGTGCCCTGAAGGCATATGGGAAAAAGCAGTTCTTC; cdr3_aa: CSALKAYGKKQFF
v_call: TRBV29-1; d_call: NA; clone_size: NA; j_call: TRBJ2-2; cdr3_length: 13; cdr3_nt: TGCAGCGTGGCCGGTATCAACACCGGGGAGCTGTTTTTT; cdr3_aa: CSVAGINTGELFF
v_call: TRBV11-2; d_call: NA; clone_size: many; j_call: TRBJ1-4; cdr3_length: 12; cdr3_nt: TGTGCCAGCACCTCAGGGGAGGAAAAACTGTTTTTT; cdr3_aa: CASTSGEEKLFF
v_call: TRBV4-3; d_call: TRBD2; clone_size: NA; j_call: TRBJ2-3; cdr3_length: 18; cdr3_nt: TGCGCCAGCAGCCATTTTGCGGGGGGGCCGGGGCGCACAGATACGCAGTATTTT; cdr3_aa: CASSHFAGGPGRTDTQYF
v_call: TRBV6-1; d_call: TRBD2; clone_size: NA; j_call: TRBJ2-7; cdr3_length: 17; cdr3_nt: TGTGCCAGCAGTGAAGTATCGACTAGCGGAAGCTCCTACGAGCAGTACTTC; cdr3_aa: CASSEVSTSGSSYEQYF
v_call: TRBV15; d_call: TRBD2; clone_size: NA; j_call: TRBJ2-1; cdr3_length: 15; cdr3_nt: TGTGCCACCAGCAGAGATGGGTCTAGCGGCAATGAGCAGTTCTTC; cdr3_aa: CATSRDGSSGNEQFF
v_call: TRBV15; d_call: NA; clone_size: NA; j_call: TRBJ2-6; cdr3_length: 15; cdr3_nt: TGTGCCACCAGCAGAGAAGGGTTTGGGGCCAACGTCCTGACTTTC; cdr3_aa: CATSREGFGANVLTF
v_call: TRBV12-3/TRBV12-4; d_call: TRBD1; clone_size: NA; j_call: TRBJ1-2; cdr3_length: 15; cdr3_nt: TGTGCCAGCCGCCCTATCGACAGGGCGAACTATGGCTACACCTTC; cdr3_aa: CASRPIDRANYGYTF
v_call: TRBV7-9; d_call: TRBD1; clone_size: NA; j_call: TRBJ2-7; cdr3_length: 13; cdr3_nt: TGTGCCAGCAGGGGACAGCCCGCCTACGAGCAGTACTTC; cdr3_aa: CASRGQPAYEQYF
v_call: TRBV2; d_call: NA; clone_size: NA; j_call: TRBJ2-1; cdr3_length: 11; cdr3_nt: TGTGCCACCAAAGGCCCAATGGTGGAGTTCTTC; cdr3_aa: CATKGPMVEFF
v_call: TRBV7-6; d_call: TRBD1; clone_size: NA; j_call: TRBJ1-2; cdr3_length: 15; cdr3_nt: TGTGCCAGCAGCCGACCCCGAGGACAGGGGTATGGCTACACCTTC; cdr3_aa: CASSRPRGQGYGYTF
v_call: TRBV7-6; d_call: NA; clone_size: NA; j_call: TRBJ2-5; cdr3_length: 13; cdr3_nt: TGTGCCAGCAGCCCGACAGAAGGAGAGACCCAGTACTTC; cdr3_aa: CASSPTEGETQYF
v_call: TRBV27; d_call: NA; clone_size: few; j_call: TRBJ2-3; cdr3_length: 15; cdr3_nt: TGTGCCAGCAGCCCTAGGCTAGCCCGCACAGATACGCAGTATTTT; cdr3_aa: CASSPRLARTDTQYF
v_call: TRBV19; d_call: TRBD1; clone_size: NA; j_call: TRBJ1-4; cdr3_length: 14; cdr3_nt: TGTGCCAGTAGTATAGAAGGGGGCCCCGAAAAACTGTTTTTT; cdr3_aa: CASSIEGGPEKLFF
v_call: TRBV6-5; d_call: TRBD2; clone_size: few; j_call: TRBJ2-3; cdr3_length: 21; cdr3_nt: TGTGCCAGCAGTCCTATCCCCCCCCTAGGACTAGCGGGGGGGTACACAGATACGCAGTATTTT; cdr3_aa: CASSPIPPLGLAGGYTDTQYF
v_call: TRBV7-3; d_call: TRBD1; clone_size: many; j_call: TRBJ2-1; cdr3_length: 16; cdr3_nt: TGTGCCAGCAGCTCCGCCCGGACAGGGGATTTAGATGAGCAGTTCTTC; cdr3_aa: CASSSARTGDLDEQFF
v_call: TRBV7-9; d_call: TRBD1; clone_size: NA; j_call: TRBJ2-1; cdr3_length: 16; cdr3_nt: TGTGCCAGCAGCGTCTCCGGGACAGAGGTTTGGAATGAGCAGTTCTTC; cdr3_aa: CASSVSGTEVWNEQFF
v_call: TRBV6-6; d_call: NA; clone_size: few; j_call: TRBJ2-1; cdr3_length: 14; cdr3_nt: TGTGCCAGCAGAAACGGGGGTAGGGACAATGAGCAGTTCTTC; cdr3_aa: CASRNGGRDNEQFF
v_call: TRBV7-2; d_call: NA; clone_size: many; j_call: TRBJ1-2; cdr3_length: 15; cdr3_nt: TGTGCCAGCAGCCTGGGACTACCACGGAACTATGGCTACACCTTC; cdr3_aa: CASSLGLPRNYGYTF
v_call: TRBV7-2; d_call: TRBD1; clone_size: NA; j_call: TRBJ2-2; cdr3_length: 16; cdr3_nt: TGTGCCAGCAGCTCCACCGGGACAGGGAACACCGGGGAGCTGTTTTTT; cdr3_aa: CASSSTGTGNTGELFF
v_call: TRBV6-2/TRBV6-3; d_call: NA; clone_size: once; j_call: TRBJ1-2; cdr3_length: 15; cdr3_nt: TGTGCCAGCAGTTACTCGCAGGGAGGCGGGTATGGCTACACCTTC; cdr3_aa: CASSYSQGGGYGYTF
v_call: TRBV19; d_call: NA; clone_size: once; j_call: TRBJ1-5; cdr3_length: 14; cdr3_nt: TGTGCCAGTAGTAGACGGGACATAAATCAGCCCCAGCATTTT; cdr3_aa: CASSRRDINQPQHF
v_call: TRBV20-1; d_call: TRBD1; clone_size: NA; j_call: TRBJ2-7; cdr3_length: 14; cdr3_nt: TGCAGTGCAGAAGGGACAGGGGGTGGTGACGAGCAGTACTTC; cdr3_aa: CSAEGTGGGDEQYF
v_call: TRBV7-6; d_call: NA; clone_size: once; j_call: TRBJ1-2; cdr3_length: 15; cdr3_nt: TGTGCCAGCAGCCCCCCAGGGCAACTGGGCTATGGCTACACCTTC; cdr3_aa: CASSPPGQLGYGYTF
v_call: TRBV27; d_call: TRBD1; clone_size: NA; j_call: TRBJ2-5; cdr3_length: 13; cdr3_nt: TGTGCCAGCAGGAGGACAGGGATAGAGACCCAGTACTTC; cdr3_aa: CASRRTGIETQYF